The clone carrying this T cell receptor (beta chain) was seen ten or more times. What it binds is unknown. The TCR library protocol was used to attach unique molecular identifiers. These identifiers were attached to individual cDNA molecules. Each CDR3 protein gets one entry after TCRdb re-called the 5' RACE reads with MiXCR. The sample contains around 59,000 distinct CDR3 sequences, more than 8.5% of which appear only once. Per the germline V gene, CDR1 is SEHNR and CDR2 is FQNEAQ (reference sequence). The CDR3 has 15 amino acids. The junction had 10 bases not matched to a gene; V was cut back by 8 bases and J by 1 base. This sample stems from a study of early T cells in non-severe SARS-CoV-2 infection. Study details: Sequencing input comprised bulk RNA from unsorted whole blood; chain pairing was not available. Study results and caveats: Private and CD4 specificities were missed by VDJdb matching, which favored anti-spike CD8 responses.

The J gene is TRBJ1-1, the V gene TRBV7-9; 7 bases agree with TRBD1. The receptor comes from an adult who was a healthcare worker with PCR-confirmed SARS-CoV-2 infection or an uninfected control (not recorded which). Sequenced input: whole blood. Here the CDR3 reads CASEQGIQGNTEAFF. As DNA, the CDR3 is TGTGCCAGCGAACAGGGGATTCAGGGGAACACTGAAGCTTTCTTT.